A single sample gave rise to the 12 T cell receptor beta chains below, sequenced in a study of response to subunit inactivated influenza vaccine. MiXCR was run by TCRdb on the RT-PCR reads, yielding one entry per CDR3 protein. The repertoire consists of roughly 500,000 distinct CDR3 sequences, with 16% occurring once and the leading ten covering 3%. The sequencing used CD4+ T cells sorted from PBMCs, collected around 25 months after vaccination. The receptors here all came from a man aged 45-69 years who received an inactivated influenza vaccine.

At least ten counts were recorded for this clonotype. J is TRBJ1-4 and V is TRBV6-1; TRBD1 matches 8 bases. The CDR3 covers 15 residues. CDR1 is MNHNS, CDR2 SASEGT, per germline. The junction had 7 bases not matched to a gene; V was cut back by 5 bases and J by 5 bases. This CDR3 is CASSMGQASNEKLFF. In DNA form, the CDR3 reads TGTGCCAGCAGTATGGGACAGGCTTCAAATGAAAAACTGTTTTTT.

This sequence joins TRBV7-2 and TRBJ1-4; no definite D call. Germline V gives CDR1 SGHTA, CDR2 FQGNSA. The CDR3 loop spans 15 amino acids. With 6 bases removed from V and 8 bases from J, the gap between germline ends came to 19 bases. CDR3 residues: CASSPNGGLGEKLFF. CDR3 coding DNA: TGTGCCAGCAGTCCGAACGGTGGCCTCGGAGAAAAACTGTTTTTT. The variable domain in full, with the rest retrieved from reference TRBV7-2 and TRBJ1-4, is GAGVSQSPSNKVTEKGKDVELRCDPISGHTALYWYRQSLGQGLEFLIYFQGNSAPDKSGLPSDRFSAERTGGSVSTLTIQRTQQEDSAVYLCASSPNGGLGEKLFFGSGTQLSVL.

This chain connects TRBV18 to TRBJ2-1, with a weak D call TRBD1 (5 bases). Germline V gene sequence: CDR1 KGHSH, CDR2 LQKENI. The CDR3 length is 14 residues. V lost 3 bases, J lost 7 bases, and 13 bases lay in between. The CDR3 bases are TGTGCCAGCTCACCGAGTCAGGGTTGGAATGAGCAGTTCTTC. Its translation: CASSPSQGWNEQFF.

This clonotype was counted only a few times. This chain links TRBV11-1 with TRBJ1-2, with a possible D match to TRBD1 (5 bases). Germline V gene data show CDR1 as SGHAT and CDR2 as FQDESV (reference sequence). V dropped 5 bases and J dropped 2 bases, with 12 bases sitting between them. The CDR3 consists of 14 residues. CDR3 coding DNA: TGTGCCAGCAGCACTCGGACACCAAACTATGGCTACACCTTC. As protein: CASSTRTPNYGYTF.

The gene calls are TRBV10-1 and TRBJ2-7; TRBD1 matches at 7 bases. CDR1 and CDR2 (germline): WNHNN, SYGVQD (reference sequence). This CDR3 is built from 13 residues. After removal of 10 bases from V and 3 bases from J, the junction contained 9 bases not matched to a gene. CDR3 residues: CATQGESFYEQYF. CDR3 nucleotide sequence: TGCGCCACCCAGGGGGAATCCTTCTACGAGCAGTACTTC.

This clonotype was recorded many times. The chain recombines TRBV5-1 with TRBJ2-3; 11 bases line up with TRBD2. The length of the CDR3 is 15 residues. V shed 2 bases and J 5 bases; nucleotides not matched to a gene: 4. Germline assignment: CDR1 SGHRS and CDR2 YFSETQ. The DNA for the CDR3 is TGCGCCAGCAGCTTTAGCGGGGGGGCCAAAGATACGCAGTATTTT. Amino acid sequence: CASSFSGGAKDTQYF. Using reference TRBV5-1 and TRBJ2-3 for the parts outside the CDR3, the full variable domain is KAGVTQTPRYLIKTRGQQVTLSCSPISGHRSVSWYQQTPGQGLQFLFEYFSETQRNKGNFPGRFSGRQFSNSRSEMNVSTLELGDSALYLCASSFSGGAKDTQYFGPGTRLTVL.

V gene TRBV20-1 combines with J gene TRBJ2-3; TRBD1 matches at 8 bases. CDR3 length: 15 amino acids. V shed 3 bases and J 2 bases; nucleotides not matched to a gene: 7. CDR1 and CDR2 (germline): DFQATT, SNEGSKA (reference sequence). The CDR3 protein is CSARWDRSHTDTQYF. In DNA, the CDR3 is TGCAGTGCTAGGTGGGACAGGAGCCACACAGATACGCAGTATTTT.

V usage is TRBV20-1 and J usage is TRBJ1-2; the D is unclear. The CDR3 length is 14 residues. Trimming left V 3 bases short and J 7 bases short, with 18 bases between. CDR1 and CDR2 from the germline V gene are DFQATT and SNEGSKA (reference sequence). The CDR3 loop reads CSASSGFKSLGYTF. CDR3 coding DNA: TGCAGTGCTAGTTCCGGGTTTAAGTCGCTTGGCTACACCTTC.

In this sample, this clonotype turned up many times. The chain has TRBV5-1 and TRBJ1-2; TRBD1 matches at 9 bases. This CDR3 has 13 residues. Germline CDR1 and CDR2: SGHRS and YFSETQ. With 4 bases clipped from V and 6 bases from J, the junction kept 4 bases outside the gene matches. CDR3 region: CASSDGTGNGYTF. CDR3 nucleotide sequence: TGCGCCAGCAGCGACGGGACAGGGAATGGCTACACCTTC.

The V call is TRBV20-1, the J call TRBJ2-7; the match to TRBD2 covers 9 bases. Germline CDR1 is DFQATT and CDR2 is SNEGSKA (reference sequence). Trimming took 0 bases from V and 5 from J; bases not matched to a gene: 8. This CDR3 contains 15 residues. CDR3 sequence: CSARDGSGRFHEQYF. As DNA, the CDR3 is TGCAGTGCTAGAGATGGGAGCGGGAGGTTCCACGAGCAGTACTTC.

The chain couples TRBV29-1 to TRBJ1-1; 9 bases agree with TRBD1. Germline CDR1 is SQVTM and CDR2 is ANQGSEA. V gave up 4 bases and J gave up 6 bases; unmatched junction bases: 6. There are 13 residues in the CDR3. The CDR3 DNA follows: TGCAGCGTTGGTACAGGGGGCAACGCTGAAGCTTTCTTT. It codes for CSVGTGGNAEAFF.

Only a few counts were recorded for this clonotype. V is TRBV5-1 and J is TRBJ2-5; D gene ambiguous. CDR1 SGHRS and CDR2 YFSETQ come from the germline V gene. V lost 4 bases and J lost 1, with 11 bases in between. CDR3 length: 14 amino acids. The CDR3 bases are TGCGCCAGCAGCGCAAAGGACGGCCAAGAGACCCAGTACTTC. Translated: CASSAKDGQETQYF. Full variable domain (missing parts from reference TRBV5-1 and TRBJ2-5): KAGVTQTPRYLIKTRGQQVTLSCSPISGHRSVSWYQQTPGQGLQFLFEYFSETQRNKGNFPGRFSGRQFSNSRSEMNVSTLELGDSALYLCASSAKDGQETQYFGPGTRLLVL.